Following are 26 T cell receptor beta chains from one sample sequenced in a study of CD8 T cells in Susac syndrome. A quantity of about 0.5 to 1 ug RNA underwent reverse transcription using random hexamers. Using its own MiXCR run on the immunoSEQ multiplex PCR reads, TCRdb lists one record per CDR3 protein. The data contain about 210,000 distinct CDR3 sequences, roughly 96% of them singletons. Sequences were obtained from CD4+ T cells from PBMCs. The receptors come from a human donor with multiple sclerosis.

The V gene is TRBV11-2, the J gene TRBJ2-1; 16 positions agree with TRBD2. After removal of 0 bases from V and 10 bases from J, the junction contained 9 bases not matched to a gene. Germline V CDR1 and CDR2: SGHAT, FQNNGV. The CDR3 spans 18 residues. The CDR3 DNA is TGTGCCAGCAGCTTAGATGGGACTAGCGGGAGGGCCGCTAGGGAGCAGTTCTTC. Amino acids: CASSLDGTSGRAAREQFF.

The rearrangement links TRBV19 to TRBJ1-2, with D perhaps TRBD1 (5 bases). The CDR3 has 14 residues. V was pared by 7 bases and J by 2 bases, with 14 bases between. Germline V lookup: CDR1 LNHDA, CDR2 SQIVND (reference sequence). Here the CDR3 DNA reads TGTGCCAGTAAGGGACCAGGGAACAACTATGGCTACACCTTC. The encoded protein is CASKGPGNNYGYTF.

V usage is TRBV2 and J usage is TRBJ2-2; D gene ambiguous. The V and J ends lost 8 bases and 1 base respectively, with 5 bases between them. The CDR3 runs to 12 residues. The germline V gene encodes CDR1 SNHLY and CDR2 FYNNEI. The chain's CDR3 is CASARNTGELFF. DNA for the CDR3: TGTGCCAGCGCAAGGAACACCGGGGAGCTGTTTTTT.

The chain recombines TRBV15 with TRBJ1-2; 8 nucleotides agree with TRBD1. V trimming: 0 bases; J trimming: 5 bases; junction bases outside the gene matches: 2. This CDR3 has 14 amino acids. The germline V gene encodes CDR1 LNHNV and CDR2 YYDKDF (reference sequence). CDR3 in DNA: TGTGCCACCAGCAGAGATCGACAGGGGTATGGCTACACCTTC. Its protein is CATSRDRQGYGYTF.

The CDR3 spells CASSSEGHNEQFF. The DNA of the CDR3 is TGTGCCAGCAGCTCGGAAGGCCACAATGAGCAGTTCTTC. This chain connects TRBV7-3 to TRBJ2-1; D gene unclear. Germline assignment: CDR1 SGHTA and CDR2 FQGTGA. Trimming took off 4 bases at V and 5 bases at J, with 9 bases between the two ends. The CDR3 sequence is 13 residues long.

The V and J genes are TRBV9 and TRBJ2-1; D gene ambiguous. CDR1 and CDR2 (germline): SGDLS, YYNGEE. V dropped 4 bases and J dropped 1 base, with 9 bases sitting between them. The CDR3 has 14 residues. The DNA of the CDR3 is TGTGCCAGCAGCCCACTTGGGTCCTACAATGAGCAGTTCTTC. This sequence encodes CASSPLGSYNEQFF.

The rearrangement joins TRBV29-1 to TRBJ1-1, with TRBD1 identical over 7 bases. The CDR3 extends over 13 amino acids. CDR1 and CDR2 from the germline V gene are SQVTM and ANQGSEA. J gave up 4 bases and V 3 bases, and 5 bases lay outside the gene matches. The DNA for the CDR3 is TGCAGCGTTGACGGCAGGGGGGGCACTGAAGCTTTCTTT. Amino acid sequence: CSVDGRGGTEAFF.

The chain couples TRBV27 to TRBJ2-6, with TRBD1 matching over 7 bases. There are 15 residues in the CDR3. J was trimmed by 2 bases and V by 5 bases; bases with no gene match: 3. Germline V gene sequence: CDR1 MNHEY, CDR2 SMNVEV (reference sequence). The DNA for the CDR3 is TGTGCCAGCAGTCACGACAGGGCTGGGGCCAACGTCCTGACTTTC. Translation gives CASSHDRAGANVLTF.

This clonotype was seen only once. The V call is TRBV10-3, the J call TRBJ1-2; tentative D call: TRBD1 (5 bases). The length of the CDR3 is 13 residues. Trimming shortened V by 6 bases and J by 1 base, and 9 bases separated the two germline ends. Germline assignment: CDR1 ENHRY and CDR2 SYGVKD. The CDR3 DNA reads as TGTGCCATCAGCGGGGACGGTAACTATGGCTACACCTTC. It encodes CAISGDGNYGYTF.

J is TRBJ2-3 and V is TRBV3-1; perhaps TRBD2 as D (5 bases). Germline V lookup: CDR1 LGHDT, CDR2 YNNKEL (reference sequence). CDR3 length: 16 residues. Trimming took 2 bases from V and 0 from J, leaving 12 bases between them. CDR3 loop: CASSQFGKGSTDTQYF. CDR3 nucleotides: TGTGCCAGCAGCCAATTCGGGAAAGGTAGCACAGATACGCAGTATTTT.

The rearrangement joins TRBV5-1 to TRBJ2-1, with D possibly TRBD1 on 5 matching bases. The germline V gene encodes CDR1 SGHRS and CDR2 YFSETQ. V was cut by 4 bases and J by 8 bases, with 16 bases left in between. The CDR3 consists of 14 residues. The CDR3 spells CASSPGIHFDEQFF. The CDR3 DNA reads TGCGCCAGCAGCCCAGGGATTCATTTCGATGAGCAGTTCTTC.

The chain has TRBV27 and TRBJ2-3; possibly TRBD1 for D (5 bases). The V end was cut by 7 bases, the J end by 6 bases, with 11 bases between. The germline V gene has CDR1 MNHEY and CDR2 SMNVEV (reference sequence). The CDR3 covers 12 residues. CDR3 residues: CASKRAGDTQYF. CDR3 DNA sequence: TGTGCCAGCAAGCGAGCAGGGGATACGCAGTATTTT.

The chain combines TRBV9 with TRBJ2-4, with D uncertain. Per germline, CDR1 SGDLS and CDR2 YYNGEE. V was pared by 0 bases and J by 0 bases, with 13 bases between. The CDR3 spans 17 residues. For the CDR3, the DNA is TGTGCCAGCAGCGTAGGGGCTTCTCATACAGCCAAAAACATTCAGTACTTC. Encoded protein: CASSVGASHTAKNIQYF. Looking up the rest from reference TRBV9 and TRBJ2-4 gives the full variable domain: DSGVTQTPKHLITATGQRVTLRCSPRSGDLSVYWYQQSLDQGLQFLIQYYNGEERAKGNILERFSAQQFPDLHSELNLSSLELGDSALYFCASSVGASHTAKNIQYFGAGTRLSVL.

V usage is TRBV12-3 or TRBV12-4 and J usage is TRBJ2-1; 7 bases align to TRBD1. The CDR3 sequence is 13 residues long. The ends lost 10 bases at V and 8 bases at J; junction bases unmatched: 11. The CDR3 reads CATRKTGVDEQFF. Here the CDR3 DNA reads TGTGCCACCCGTAAAACAGGGGTTGATGAGCAGTTCTTC.

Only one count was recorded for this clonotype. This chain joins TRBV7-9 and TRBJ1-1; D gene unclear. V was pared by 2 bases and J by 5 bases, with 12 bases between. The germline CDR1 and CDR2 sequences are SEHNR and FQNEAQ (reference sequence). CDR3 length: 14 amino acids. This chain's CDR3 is CASSLSRDWTEAFF. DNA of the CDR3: TGTGCCAGCAGCTTAAGTAGGGATTGGACTGAAGCTTTCTTT.

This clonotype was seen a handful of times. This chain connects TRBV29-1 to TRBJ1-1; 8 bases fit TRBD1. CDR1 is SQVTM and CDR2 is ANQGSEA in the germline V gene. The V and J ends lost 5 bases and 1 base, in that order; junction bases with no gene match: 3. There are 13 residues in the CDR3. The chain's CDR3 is CSVRQGPNTEAFF. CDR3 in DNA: TGCAGCGTTCGACAGGGGCCGAACACTGAAGCTTTCTTT.

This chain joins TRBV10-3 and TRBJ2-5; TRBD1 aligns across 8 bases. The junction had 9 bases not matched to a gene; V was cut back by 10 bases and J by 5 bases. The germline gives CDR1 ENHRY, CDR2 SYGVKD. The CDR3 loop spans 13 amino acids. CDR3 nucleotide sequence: TGTGCCACTTCGACAGGGGCCTGGGAGACCCAGTACTTC. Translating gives CATSTGAWETQYF.

The CDR3 sequence is CASSLAGGEGQPQHF. CDR3 sequence (DNA): TGTGCCAGCAGCTTGGCGGGGGGCGAAGGTCAGCCCCAGCATTTT. The chain combines TRBV7-9 with TRBJ1-5; tentative D call: TRBD1 (6 bases). V was cut by 3 bases and J by 6 bases, with 15 bases left in between. The CDR3 sequence is 15 residues long. Germline values: CDR1 SEHNR, CDR2 FQNEAQ (reference sequence).

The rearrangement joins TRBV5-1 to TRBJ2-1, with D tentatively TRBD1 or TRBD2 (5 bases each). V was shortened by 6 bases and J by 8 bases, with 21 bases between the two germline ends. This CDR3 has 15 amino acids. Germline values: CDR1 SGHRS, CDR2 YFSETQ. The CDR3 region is CASNPPGPLVDEQFF. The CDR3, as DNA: TGCGCCAGCAATCCGCCGGGACCCCTGGTAGATGAGCAGTTCTTC.

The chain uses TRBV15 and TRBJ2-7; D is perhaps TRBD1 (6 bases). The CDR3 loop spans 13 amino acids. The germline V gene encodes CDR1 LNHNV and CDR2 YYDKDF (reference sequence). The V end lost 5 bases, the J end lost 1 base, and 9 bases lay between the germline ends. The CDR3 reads CATSGRGSYEQYF. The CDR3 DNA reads TGTGCCACCAGCGGTAGGGGGTCCTACGAGCAGTACTTC.

The CDR3 nucleotides read TGTGCCAGCTCCCGTTCCACAGATACGCAGTATTTT. It is translated as CASSRSTDTQYF. The rearrangement links TRBV5-4 to TRBJ2-3; D ambiguous. CDR3 length: 12 amino acids. Deletions cut 7 bases from V and 2 bases from J, with 8 bases between. Germline-derived CDR1 and CDR2 are SGHNT and YYREEE (reference sequence).

CDR3 amino acids: CASSFPRPDLNTDTQYF. In nucleotides, the CDR3 is TGTGCCAGCAGTTTTCCTCGACCGGACCTTAACACAGATACGCAGTATTTT. The V call is TRBV27, the J call TRBJ2-3; D is undetermined. The CDR3 runs to 17 residues. The V gene lost 3 bases and the J gene lost 2 bases, with 18 bases spanning the gap. Germline V gives CDR1 MNHEY, CDR2 SMNVEV (reference sequence).

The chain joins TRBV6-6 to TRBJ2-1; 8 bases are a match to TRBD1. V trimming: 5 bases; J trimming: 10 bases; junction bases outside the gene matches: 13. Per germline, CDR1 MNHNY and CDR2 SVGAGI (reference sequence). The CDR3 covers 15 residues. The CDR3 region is CASSTQDRVNDEQFF. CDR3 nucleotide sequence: TGTGCCAGCAGTACCCAGGACAGGGTAAATGACGAGCAGTTCTTC.

CDR3 DNA: TGTGCCAGCAGCGTAGAAGAAGGGTCCCAAGAGACCCAGTACTTC. This translates into CASSVEEGSQETQYF. The chain recombines TRBV9 with TRBJ2-5; D is unresolved. V dropped 0 bases and J dropped 1 base, with 10 bases sitting between them. The CDR3 sequence is 15 residues long. Germline loops: CDR1 SGDLS, CDR2 YYNGEE.

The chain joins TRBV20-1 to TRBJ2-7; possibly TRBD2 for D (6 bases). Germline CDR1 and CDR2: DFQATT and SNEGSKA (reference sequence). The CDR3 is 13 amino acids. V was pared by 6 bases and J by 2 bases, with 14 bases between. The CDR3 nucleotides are TGCAGTGCAACAGCGGGCCGGGCCTACGAGCAGTACTTC. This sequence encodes CSATAGRAYEQYF.

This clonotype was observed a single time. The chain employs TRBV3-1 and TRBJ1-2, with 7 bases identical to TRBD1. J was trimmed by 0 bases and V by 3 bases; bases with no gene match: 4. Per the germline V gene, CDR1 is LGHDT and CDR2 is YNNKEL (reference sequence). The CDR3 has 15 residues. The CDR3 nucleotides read TGTGCCAGCAGCCAGAGGGACAGAGCTAACTATGGCTACACCTTC. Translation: CASSQRDRANYGYTF.